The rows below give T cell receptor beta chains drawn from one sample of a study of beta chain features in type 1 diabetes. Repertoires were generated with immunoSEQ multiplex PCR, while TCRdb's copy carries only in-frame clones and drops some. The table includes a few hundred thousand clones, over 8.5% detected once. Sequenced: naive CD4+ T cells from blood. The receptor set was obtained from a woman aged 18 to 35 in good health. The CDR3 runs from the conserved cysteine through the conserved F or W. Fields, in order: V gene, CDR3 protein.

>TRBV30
CAWTPGTYLHF
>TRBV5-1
CASSLTGRGEKLFF
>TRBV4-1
CASSQLAELRGTQYF
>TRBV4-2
CASSQGGGIEQYF
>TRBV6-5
CASSRGTLGYTF
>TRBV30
CAWSVDRGTDTQYF
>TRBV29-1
CSVAFQGTGNTIYF
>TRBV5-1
CASSSGTSGQETQYF
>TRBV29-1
CSVPGGTVSTDTQYF
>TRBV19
CASSHRVLTNEKLFF
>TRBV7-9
CASSPQRGPQNTQYF
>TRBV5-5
CASSLDGREQFF
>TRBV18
CASSRRTGNQETQYF
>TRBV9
CASSPSMAGGAYNEQFF
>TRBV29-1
CSVVSQAEKLFF
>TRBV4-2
CASSRERLASTDTQYF
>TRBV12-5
CASGGEGGVNEQFF
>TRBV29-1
CSVVQHLNYGYTF
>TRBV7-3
CASSWRGLEEGEQFF
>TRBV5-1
CASSPGTGASNQPQHF
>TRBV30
CAWSTDRGGYGYTF
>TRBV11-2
CASSLARGFYNEQFF
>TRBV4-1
CASSQQPGQPSGGNTIYF
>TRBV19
CASSTGARLTGASSYNEQFF
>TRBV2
CASSEATKMRNTEAFF
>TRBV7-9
CASSRVGAGELFF
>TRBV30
CAWRTGTHEQYF
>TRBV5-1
CASTAPAGLDEQFF
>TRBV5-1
CASSLGQTSGYTF
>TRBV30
CAWRYGLAGLEDTQYF
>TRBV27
CASSPDTRRSVNTEAFF
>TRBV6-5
CASSYSRSIEAFF
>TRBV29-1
CSVAASGGAHEQFF
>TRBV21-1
CASSRRGRAYGYTF
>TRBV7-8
CASSRDRRNQPQHF
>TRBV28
CASSLTGTGIYEQYF
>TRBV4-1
CASSQFYVTGRITDTQYF
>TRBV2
CASSEGLAGGTDTQYF
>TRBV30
CAWSSILTSTYNEQFF
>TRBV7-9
CASSLARGGADTQYF
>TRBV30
CAWSVRGASETQYF
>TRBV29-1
CSVGAQGGEQFF
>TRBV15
CATSRYGGSRIDEQFF
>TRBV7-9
CASSSQREGRYEQYF
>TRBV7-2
CASSLAPGVGNYGYTF
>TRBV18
CASSPVGLAGGEQFF
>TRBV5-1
CASSLGTLAGGGPDTQYF
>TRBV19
CASSFGLAASYNEQFF
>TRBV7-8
CASSLALDSEAFF
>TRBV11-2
CASSSWTSGSRNEQFF
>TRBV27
CASSRIRQTGLNTEAFF